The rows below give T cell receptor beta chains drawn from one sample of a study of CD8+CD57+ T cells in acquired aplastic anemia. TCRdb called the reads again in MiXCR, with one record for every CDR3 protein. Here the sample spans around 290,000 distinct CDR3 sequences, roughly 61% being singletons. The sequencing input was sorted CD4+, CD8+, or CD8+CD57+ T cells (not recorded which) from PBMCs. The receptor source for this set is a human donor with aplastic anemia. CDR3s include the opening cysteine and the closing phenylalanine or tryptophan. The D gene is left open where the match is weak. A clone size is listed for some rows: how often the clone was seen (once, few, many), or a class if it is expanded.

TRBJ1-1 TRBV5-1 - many TGTGCCAGCAGCTTAGCGGGGGGGGGTACTGAAGCTTTCTTT CASSLAGGGTEAFF
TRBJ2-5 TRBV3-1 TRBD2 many TGTGCCAGCAGCCACCTTTTTCGGCGGGGGGCACAAGAGACCCAGTACTTC CASSHLFRRGAQETQYF
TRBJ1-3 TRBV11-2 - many TGTGCCAGCAGCTTAGCGGCGGGACCCAGAAACACCATATATTTT CASSLAAGPRNTIYF
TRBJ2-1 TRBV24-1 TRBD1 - TGTGCCACCAGTGATAGGACAGGGGGCACCAATGAGCAGTTCTTC CATSDRTGGTNEQFF
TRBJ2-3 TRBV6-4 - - TGTGCCAGCAGTGTAGAGAGTAGCACAGATACGCAGTATTTT CASSVESSTDTQYF
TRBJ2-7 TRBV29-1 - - TGCAGCGTTGGGACATTGGGCTACGAGCAGTACTTC CSVGTLGYEQYF
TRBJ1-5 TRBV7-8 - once TGTGCCAGCAGCACCCCAGGGGCCGGGAATCAGCCCCAGCATTTT CASSTPGAGNQPQHF
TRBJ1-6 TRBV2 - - TGTGCCAGCACCCTCCAGGGAAGTAATTCACCCCTCCACTTT CASTLQGSNSPLHF
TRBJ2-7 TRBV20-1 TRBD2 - TGCAGTGCTAGAGGGCTTAGCGGGGGCTACGAGCAGTACTTC CSARGLSGGYEQYF
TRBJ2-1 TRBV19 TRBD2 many TGTGCCAGTAGTATAGATCGGTTCAGCGGGAGGGCCAATGAGCAGTTCTTC CASSIDRFSGRANEQFF
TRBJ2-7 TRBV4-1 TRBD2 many TGCGCCAGCAGCCAAGACGGGACTAGCGCAGACTACGAGCAGTACTTC CASSQDGTSADYEQYF
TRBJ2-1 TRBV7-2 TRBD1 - TGTGCCAGCAGCCTCGACAGGGACAGCTCCTACAATGAGCAGTTCTTC CASSLDRDSSYNEQFF
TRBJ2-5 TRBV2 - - TGTGCCAGCCAAAGCCTAAGGGAGGGGGCTGGAGAGACCCAGTACTTC CASQSLREGAGETQYF
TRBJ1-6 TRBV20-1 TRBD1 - TGCAGTGCCAGCATTAGGACAGGGTCGTATTCACCCCTCCACTTT CSASIRTGSYSPLHF
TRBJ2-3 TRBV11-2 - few TGTGCCAGCAGCTTAGTGGGGGATGGCACAGATACGCAGTATTTT CASSLVGDGTDTQYF
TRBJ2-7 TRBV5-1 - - TGCGCCAGCAGCTTGGGTGAGGCCGAGCAGTACTTC CASSLGEAEQYF
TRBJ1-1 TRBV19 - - TGTGCCAATAACACAGTCACAGGGTGGGAAGCTTTCTTT CANNTVTGWEAFF
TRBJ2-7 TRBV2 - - TGTGCCAGCAGTGAAAGGAGTGGCCAGTACCCTTCCGAGCAGTACTTC CASSERSGQYPSEQYF
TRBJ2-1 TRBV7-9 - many TGTGCCAGCAGCCCTAGCTTTTCCTACAATGAGCAGTTCTTC CASSPSFSYNEQFF
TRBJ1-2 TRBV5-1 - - TGTGCCAGTAGCTTGGACCGGGTCAGAGGCTACACCTTC CASSLDRVRGYTF
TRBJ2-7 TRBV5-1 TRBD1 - TGCGCCAGCCTCCCCGCAGGGGGTTACACCGGGGAGCTGTACTTC CASLPAGGYTGELYF
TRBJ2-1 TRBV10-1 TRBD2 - TGCGCCAGCAGCTCCTGGGGGCAGGGACTAGAGGACTACAATGAGCAGTTCTTC CASSSWGQGLEDYNEQFF
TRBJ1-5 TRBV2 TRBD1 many TGTGCCAGCAGTTGGACAGGGCCGGATAGCAATCAGCCCCAGCATTTT CASSWTGPDSNQPQHF
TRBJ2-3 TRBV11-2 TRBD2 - TGTGCCAGCAGCTTAGGGGCAGCGGGGGGTAACACAGATACGCAGTATTTT CASSLGAAGGNTDTQYF
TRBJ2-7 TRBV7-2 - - TGTGCCAGGGGGACACTCGGACCCTACGAGCAGTACTTC CARGTLGPYEQYF
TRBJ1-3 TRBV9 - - TGTGCCAGCAGCGCTGACAGTAGCTCTGGAAACACCATATATTTT CASSADSSSGNTIYF
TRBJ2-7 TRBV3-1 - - TGTGCCAGCAGTGCAGGGCCCGGGTCCTACGAGCAGTACTTC CASSAGPGSYEQYF
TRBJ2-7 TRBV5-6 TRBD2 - TGTGCCAGCAGCTCGAGCGGGGCGGGCGGGATTTCCTACGAGCAGTACTTC CASSSSGAGGISYEQYF
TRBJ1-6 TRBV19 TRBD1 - TGTGCCAGTAGTATCACTCGGGGACAGGGGGTAGGCTCACCCCTCCACTTT CASSITRGQGVGSPLHF
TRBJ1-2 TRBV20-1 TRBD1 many TGCAGTGCTAGAGATCCGGGACAGGTGTTTGGCTACACCTTC CSARDPGQVFGYTF
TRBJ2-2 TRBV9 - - TGTGCCAGCAGCGTAGCTCTCGGGAACACCGGGGAGCTGTTTTTT CASSVALGNTGELFF
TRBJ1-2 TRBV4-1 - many TGCGCCAGCAGCCCCGGCGCGGACTATGGCTACACCTTC CASSPGADYGYTF
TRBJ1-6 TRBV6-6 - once TGTGCCAGCACCGACAGGCTCGGGGGTAATTCACCCCTCCACTTT CASTDRLGGNSPLHF
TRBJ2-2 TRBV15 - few TGTGCCACCAGCGATAGGACAGCCCAAAGGGAGCTGTTTTTT CATSDRTAQRELFF
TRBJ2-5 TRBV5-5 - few TGTGCCAGCAGCTTGGCCCGATCGACGGGGACGGAGACCCAGTACTTC CASSLARSTGTETQYF
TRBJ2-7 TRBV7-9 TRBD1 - TGTGCCAGCAGCCTACGGGACAGTGAAGACGAGCAGTACTTC CASSLRDSEDEQYF
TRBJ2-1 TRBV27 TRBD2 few TGTGCCAGCAGTTTATTTGGGCTAGCGGGAGGGAATGAGCAGTTCTTC CASSLFGLAGGNEQFF
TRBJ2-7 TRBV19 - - TGTGCCAGTAGTATAGAGGCTAGCGTATCCTACGAGCAGTACTTC CASSIEASVSYEQYF
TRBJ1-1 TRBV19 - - TGTGCCAGTAGTATCGACAGGAACACTGAAGCTTTCTTT CASSIDRNTEAFF